This T cell receptor (beta chain) is drawn from a study of OX40 agonist ivuxolimab in advanced cancers. CDR1 is MNHEY, CDR2 SMNVEV, per germline (reference sequence). Trimming took 7 bases from V and 0 from J, leaving 14 bases between them. CDR3 length equals 15 residues. The data were produced by immunoSEQ multiplex PCR, yet TCRdb's version contains in-frame clones alone and is incomplete. The sample has about 19,000 clones; 86% are singletons. The receptor's source is an adult with an advanced solid tumor such as melanoma, head and neck, liver or kidney cancer. Specimen: CD4+ or CD8+ T cells sorted from blood, collected in a trial of the OX40 agonist ivuxolimab. The chain links TRBV27 to TRBJ2-3; D unclear. The CDR3 reads CASTYTTYSTDTQYF. CDR3 DNA: TGTGCCAGCACCTACACCACCTACAGCACAGATACGCAGTATTTT.